This TCR beta chain was recorded in a study of OX40 agonist ivuxolimab in advanced cancers. The wider study: With a range of roughly 23 to 90, age averaged approximately 60 years, and 70% to 85% were male.

CDR3 length: 13 amino acids. CDR1 is SGHDN and CDR2 is FVKESK in the germline V gene. V gave up 1 base and J gave up 7 bases, with 9 bases separating them. Samples of blood were obtained at baseline, on cycle 4 day 1, and on cycle 7 day 1. Measured with immunoSEQ multiplex PCR; TCRdb has only the in-frame clones, and not every one. The top ten clones hold about 35% of a sample with 43,000 or so clones, around 87% of them seen once. The rearrangement joins TRBV14 to TRBJ2-3; D ambiguous. The sample was CD4+ or CD8+ T cells sorted from blood, taken in a trial of the OX40 agonist ivuxolimab. The receptor was derived from an adult with an advanced solid tumor such as melanoma, head and neck, liver or kidney cancer. For the CDR3, the DNA is TGTGCCAGCAGCCAAGGGCGGTGGAATACGCAGTATTTT. Protein product: CASSQGRWNTQYF.